The T cell receptor (beta chain) under discussion was sequenced for a study of beta chain features in type 1 diabetes (dated by TCRdb to 2016 to 2019). With respect to the entire study: Mean age, gender distribution, total cell number and subset yield were not different between patients and healthy donors. In the study, recently diagnosed type 1 diabetes patients and matched healthy donors were compared on the TCRB repertoires of their sorted circulating CD4+ T cell subsets. Naive and central memory subsets were obtained from all 30 or so donors, but regulatory and stem cell-like memory subsets were isolated from only 8 patients and 8 healthy donors. Across all samples, 107,917,701 sorted cells were examined, and cell number per subset correlated strongly with RNA yield.

From each donor, a single peripheral blood sample of about 110 mL on average was drawn into heparinised tubes. A BD FACSAria II was used to sort naive, central memory, regulatory and stem cell-like memory CD4+ T cells with a panel that included CD45RO, CCR7, CD25, CD127, CD95 and CD27. Every sorted population had a purity above 98%. PBMCs were isolated immediately by Lymphoprep density gradient centrifugation and stained directly without culture. So that batch effects would be minimized, each experiment stained and sorted samples in pairs, pairing one healthy donor with one patient. This clone was seen a handful of times. The clone's antigen remains unknown. Base qualities are not at hand, and no much larger clone is one base apart. All of the isolated RNA was reverse transcribed with the High Capacity cDNA Reverse Transcription Kit, so expressed TCRB transcripts were sequenced. Deep immunoSEQ sequencing was performed on naive, central memory and regulatory T cell samples, with an average of roughly 3.6 million total reads per sample. After sorted cells were lysed in RLT buffer, RNA was extracted with DNase-treated RNeasy Micro or Mini kits, with the choice depending on cell number. To prevent cross-contamination, every cell subset was processed on its own, while patient and healthy donor samples were processed together. Using the immunoSEQ multiplex PCR, TCRB sequences were amplified from cDNA into 87-bp fragments spanning the CDR3 region. The amplicons were sequenced using the Illumina HiSeq platform. The published analysis was carried out like this. Synthetic template baselines were used to correct PCR bias computationally, reads within Hamming distance 2 were collapsed, and singletons that could not be merged were discarded. Reads were aligned against IMGT so that V, D and J genes, CDR3 length and insertions or deletions at six rearrangement sites could be assigned. Within each subset, clonotype counts were normalized to sorted cell number, and only after that were true diversity and Gini coefficients computed with the tcR R package. The overlap coefficient, calculated on TCRB nucleotide sequences, was used to measure repertoire sharing. Not all clones reach the TCRdb copy of this immuneACCESS table, which keeps in-frame sequences only. Checked studies attribute under half of the gap to unresolved V genes and leave the rest unexplained. V and J calls plus clone size are reproduced from that table; the DNA served to infer D and trimming. For this sample there are hundreds of thousands of clones; 14% appear just once. Jointly, the top ten make up about 6.6% of the sample.

Here is what the overall study found, with its caveats: Fewer insertions and more nucleotide deletions at VDJ recombination sites were observed in patients with type 1 diabetes, implying thymic rearrangement abnormalities. Type 1 diabetes patients showed a moderate but significant shortening of TCRB CDR3 length in all four CD4+ subsets. Because cDNA was sequenced instead of genomic DNA, highly expressing activated cells could be over-represented, though the groups showed no difference in activation or CD3 levels. PCR may preferentially amplify shorter templates, but because patient and control samples were amplified and corrected together, any resulting skew would affect both groups equally. Only small numbers of individuals were included in the HLA sub-analyses, which left unresolved whether HLA type had any influence on TCRB rearrangement. Naive, central memory and regulatory TCRB repertoires appeared to be more alike among patients than among healthy donors.

V and J lose 3 bases and 13 bases, and a span of 21 bases separates them. CDR1 and CDR2 are drawn from the germline V gene: LGHNA, YSLEER. The CDR3 covers 15 residues, taking in both the cysteine and the phenylalanine. Solely the CDR3 DNA is kept, with 45 bases framed from the first base. The sequence joins TRBV4-3 to TRBJ1-4; the D gene is perhaps TRBD1, from 5 matching bases. The receptor was derived from a man aged 30-40 years in good health. Sequencing input: central memory CD4+ T cells from blood. The CDR3 is CASSQPTSQAPGLFF. The bases read TGCGCCAGCAGCCAGCCCACCTCACAGGCTCCCGGACTGTTTTTT.